The subject of this entry is one T cell receptor beta chain. What it binds is unknown. This CDR3 is 14 amino acids long. Germline CDR1 KGHSH, CDR2 LQKENI. The V gene lost 6 bases and the J gene lost 1 base, with 11 bases spanning the gap. The data belong to a study of T cells after yellow fever vaccination. Study-wide findings and caveats: Clonotypes found in both CD4 and CD8 compartments made up a small share. Re-detected after boosting: most primary clones, 96% of CD4 and roughly 88% of CD8.

The authors made TCR cDNA by 5'RACE template switching, adding a universal primer site and UMIs. One entry per CDR3 protein results from TCRdb running MiXCR on the 5' RACE reads. The sample carries more than 300,000 distinct CDR3 sequences, about 11% recorded once. The sequence derives from a man aged 18 to 30 who received the YFV17D yellow fever vaccine. The specimen was CD4+ T cells sorted from PBMCs, collected 45 days after the yellow fever booster vaccination. The gene calls are TRBV18 and TRBJ2-3; no firm D call. CDR3 nucleotide sequence: TGTGCCAGCTCTCCTATGGACGGCACAGATACGCAGTATTTT. This encodes CASSPMDGTDTQYF.